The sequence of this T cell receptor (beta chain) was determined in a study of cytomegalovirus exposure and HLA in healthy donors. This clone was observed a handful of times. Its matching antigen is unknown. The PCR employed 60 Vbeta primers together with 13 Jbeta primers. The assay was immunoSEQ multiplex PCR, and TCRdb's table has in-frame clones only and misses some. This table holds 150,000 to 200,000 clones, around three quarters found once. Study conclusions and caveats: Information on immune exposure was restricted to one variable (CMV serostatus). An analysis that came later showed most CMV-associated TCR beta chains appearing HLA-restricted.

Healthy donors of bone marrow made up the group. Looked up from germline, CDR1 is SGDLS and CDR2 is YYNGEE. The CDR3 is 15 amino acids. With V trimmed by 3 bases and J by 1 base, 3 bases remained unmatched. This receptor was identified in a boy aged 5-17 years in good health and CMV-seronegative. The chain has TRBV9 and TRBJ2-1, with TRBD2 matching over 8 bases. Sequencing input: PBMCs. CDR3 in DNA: TGTGCCAGCAGCGCGGGAGGGCTTTCCTACAATGAGCAGTTCTTC. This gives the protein CASSAGGLSYNEQFF.